This TCR beta chain was sequenced for a study of T-cell memory formation after mild COVID-19 (dated by TCRdb to the early 2020s). For the wider study: TCR sequence clusters from the two donors were found to be largely donor specific. Two young, previously healthy adult volunteers made up the cohort, one male and one female. T-cell clones expanding and contracting after mild COVID-19 in two donors were tracked by longitudinal TCRalpha and TCRbeta repertoire sequencing.

Study-wide conclusions, independent of this receptor: Contracting CD4+ clones were located mainly in the CM and EM memory subsets, whereas CD8+ clones were found to be enriched in EMRA. The detection of some responding clones in pre-infection memory suggests that pre-existing cross-reactive memory T cells joined the SARS-CoV-2 response. SARS-CoV-2 specificity was not confirmed for the second-wave clones peaking on day 37. Only a couple of mild cases were covered in the study, and larger cohorts including severe cases with pre-infection samples were considered necessary. From day 15 to 85, contracting clones showed balanced CD4/CD8 phenotypes, whereas a second wave of clones that expanded from day 15 to 37 leaned towards CD4+.

Sequencing took place on an Illumina NovaSeq 6000. TCRalpha and TCRbeta cDNA libraries were constructed by 5'RACE with constant-segment primers, with sample barcodes and unique molecular identifiers being introduced. RNA was extracted from every sample with Trizol reagent. Library amplification was performed in two PCR steps, and a second sample barcode and Illumina TruSeq adapters were introduced in the second step. The libraries were sequenced on an Illumina NovaSeq using 2 x 150 bp paired-end reads. Per the source publication's procedure: Reads were demultiplexed and collapsed into UMI-guided consensus sequences with migec v1.2.7. With mixcr v2.1.11, UMI consensuses were aligned to TRA and TRB V and J templates and assembled into clonotypes. Expanded or contracted clonotypes were those called significant by both edgeR and NoisET, with noise models trained on biological replicates. For edgeR calls, the cutoffs were a false discovery rate-adjusted p below 0.01 and a log2 fold-change threshold of 1. As an exploratory analysis of dynamics, max-normalized trajectories of the 1000 most abundant clonotypes were examined by PCA with hierarchical clustering. Separately sequenced CD4+ and CD8+ repertoires were used to assign a CD4 or CD8 phenotype to each responding clone. The public reads were quality trimmed at Q25 with fastp and then assembled into clones with MiXCR by TCRdb, keeping productive beta chains. All rows with the same CDR3 protein become a single entry with the most common DNA and genes. These V and J calls rely on TCRdb rather than the paper's analysis. A total of 530,000 or so distinct CDR3 sequences appear in this sample, 17% of them only once. Of the sample, 8.1% is held by the ten largest clones.

Via the germline V gene, CDR1 is SGHRS and CDR2 YFSETQ. The CDR3 goes from the cysteine to the phenylalanine over 15 residues. Just the 45-base CDR3 DNA is kept, in frame starting at base 1. At the junction V is shortened by 3 bases and J by 0 bases, with 12 bases in between. Ficoll-Paque density gradient centrifugation was used to isolate PBMCs. This clonotype occurred a few times. Its antigen specificity is not known. No much larger clone is present one base from it, and per-base qualities are unavailable. The sample comprised PBMCs or a T cell subset sorted from them (not recorded which). The sequence joins TRBV5-1 to TRBJ1-2; too little of a D gene remains to name it. This TCR was sampled from an adult woman who had mild COVID-19 (a few samples of this study predate the infection). The sample titles of this study are shuffled in the database, so cell type and time point are left out; the donor was told from shared clones. The CDR3 region: CASSSRSGTNYGYTF. The nucleotide sequence is given as TGCGCCAGCAGCTCAAGGTCCGGAACTAACTATGGCTACACCTTC.